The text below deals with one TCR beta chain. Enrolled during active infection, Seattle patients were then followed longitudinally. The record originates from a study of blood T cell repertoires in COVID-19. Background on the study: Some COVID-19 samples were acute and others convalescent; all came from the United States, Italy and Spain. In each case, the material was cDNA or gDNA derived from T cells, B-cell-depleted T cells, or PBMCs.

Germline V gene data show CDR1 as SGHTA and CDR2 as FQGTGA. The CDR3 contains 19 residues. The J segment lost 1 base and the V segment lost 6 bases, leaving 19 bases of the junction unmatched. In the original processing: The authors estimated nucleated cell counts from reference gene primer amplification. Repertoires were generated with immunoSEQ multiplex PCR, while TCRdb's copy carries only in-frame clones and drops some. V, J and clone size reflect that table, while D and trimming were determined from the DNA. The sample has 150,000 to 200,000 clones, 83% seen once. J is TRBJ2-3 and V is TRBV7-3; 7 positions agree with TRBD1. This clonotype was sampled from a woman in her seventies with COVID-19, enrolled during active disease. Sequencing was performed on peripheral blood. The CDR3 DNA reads TGTGCCAGCAGTAGGGATTTAAACGTTGACAGGGCTGGCACAGATACGCAGTATTTT. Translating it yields CASSRDLNVDRAGTDTQYF.